This T cell receptor beta chain originates from a study of identical twins. Study-wide points: When twins shared out-of-frame alpha sequences, those sequences had excess low generation probability. Models predicted less out-of-frame TCR alpha sharing in monozygotic twins than was found.

Worth noting for this clonotype: Its antigen is unidentified.

TCRdb reprocessed the 5' RACE reads via MiXCR and lists one record per CDR3 protein. The sample records 650,000 to 800,000 distinct CDR3 sequences, around 8.3% being singletons. V was pared by 0 bases and J by 4 bases, with 3 bases of the junction left unmatched. CDR1 is KGHSH and CDR2 is LQKENI in the germline V gene. The CDR3 extends over 16 amino acids. Healthy Caucasians were all of the donors. The same sample was also used in a study of yellow fever vaccine responses in identical twins.

The chain carries TRBV18 and TRBJ2-5; 12 bases are a match to TRBD1. This TCR was sampled from a young woman in good health. Sequencing was done on a sample of PBMCs. CDR3 in DNA: TGTGCCAGCTCACCACCGGGACAGGGGGCTTCAGAGACCCAGTACTTC. This gives the protein CASSPPGQGASETQYF.